The 2 T cell receptor beta chains in this list originate from one sample, sequenced in a study of blood T cell repertoires in COVID-19. Sequencing was performed with immunoSEQ multiplex PCR; in TCRdb, only in-frame clones are kept and a portion is missing. The sample includes fewer than 450,000 clones, 88% of them seen just once. The sample comprised peripheral blood. The receptor source for this set is a woman in her sixties or seventies with COVID-19, enrolled during active disease.

V gene TRBV24-1 combines with J gene TRBJ2-1, with unresolved D. The germline CDR1 and CDR2 sequences are KGHDR and SFDVKD. The CDR3 has 14 amino acids. V was clipped by 4 bases and J by 6 bases, with 12 bases between them. As DNA, the CDR3 is TGTGCCACCAGTGACCGTCGAAGGAGCAATGAGCAGTTCTTC. This gives the protein CATSDRRRSNEQFF.

The genes are TRBV6-5 and TRBJ1-1; D is ambiguous. Trimming stripped 2 bases from V and 3 bases from J, with 7 bases between. From germline, CDR1 is MNHEY and CDR2 SVGAGI. The CDR3 length is 13 residues. For the CDR3, the DNA is TGTGCCAGCAGTTACGGAGCCGACACTGAAGCTTTCTTT. Translating it yields CASSYGADTEAFF.